The rows below give T cell receptor beta chains drawn from one sample of a study of cytomegalovirus exposure and HLA in healthy donors. Generated by immunoSEQ multiplex PCR, the TCRdb table keeps only in-frame clones and is missing some. The table records some 220,000 clones, around 88% of them present only once. Material: PBMCs. The receptors shown here come from a woman aged 18-29 years in good health and CMV-seronegative. CDR3s include the opening cysteine and the closing phenylalanine or tryptophan. The order of the fields is J gene, D gene, V gene, CDR3 protein, CDR3 DNA. A D gene is named only where the DNA matches it firmly.

J gene: TRBJ1-4
D gene: .
V gene: TRBV6-5
CDR3 protein: CASSSRHVGNEKLFF
CDR3 DNA: TGTGCCAGCAGTTCCAGACACGTAGGCAATGAAAAACTGTTTTTT

J gene: TRBJ1-3
D gene: .
V gene: TRBV29-1
CDR3 protein: CSVATAGSGNTIYF
CDR3 DNA: TGCAGCGTAGCAACAGCGGGCTCTGGAAACACCATATATTTT

J gene: TRBJ1-1
D gene: .
V gene: TRBV19
CDR3 protein: CASRPGDRNTEAFF
CDR3 DNA: TGTGCCAGTAGACCTGGAGATAGAAACACTGAAGCTTTCTTT

J gene: TRBJ2-7
D gene: TRBD2
V gene: TRBV6-1
CDR3 protein: CAIQAGGIPYEQYF
CDR3 DNA: TGTGCCATCCAGGCGGGGGGGATCCCTTACGAGCAGTACTTC

J gene: TRBJ1-6
D gene: TRBD1
V gene: TRBV14
CDR3 protein: CASSLDRGPPSASPLHF
CDR3 DNA: TGTGCCAGCAGCCTAGACAGGGGACCCCCTTCGGCTTCACCCCTCCACTTT

J gene: TRBJ1-1
D gene: .
V gene: TRBV6-6
CDR3 protein: CASSRNTEAFF
CDR3 DNA: TGTGCCAGCAGTCGGAACACTGAAGCTTTCTTT

J gene: TRBJ1-3
D gene: TRBD1
V gene: TRBV7-9
CDR3 protein: CASSPTGFGNTIYF
CDR3 DNA: TGTGCCAGCAGCCCGACAGGGTTTGGAAACACCATATATTTT

J gene: TRBJ1-2
D gene: .
V gene: TRBV4-3
CDR3 protein: CASSQDPGLAFYGYTF
CDR3 DNA: TGCGCCAGCAGCCAAGATCCAGGGCTTGCCTTCTATGGCTACACCTTC

J gene: TRBJ2-1
D gene: .
V gene: TRBV7-2
CDR3 protein: CASSAGVAYNEQFF
CDR3 DNA: TGTGCCAGCAGCGCAGGGGTGGCCTACAATGAGCAGTTCTTC

J gene: TRBJ1-2
D gene: .
V gene: TRBV9
CDR3 protein: CASSSRQAYGYTF
CDR3 DNA: TGTGCCAGCAGCAGTAGACAGGCCTATGGCTACACCTTC

J gene: TRBJ2-1
D gene: TRBD2
V gene: TRBV5-4
CDR3 protein: CASSLYRGGGNEQFF
CDR3 DNA: TGTGCCAGCAGCTTGTACCGGGGGGGCGGCAATGAGCAGTTCTTC